Listed here are 10 T cell receptor beta chains from one sample, sequenced in a study of blood T cell repertoires in COVID-19. Sequencing was performed with immunoSEQ multiplex PCR; in TCRdb, only in-frame clones are kept and a portion is missing. The table lists around 330,000 clones, 85% of them singletons, with about 1.9% in the top ten. Source material: PBMCs or T cells enriched from blood (not recorded which). Receptor source: a woman younger than 45 who had been exposed to COVID-19.

V and J are TRBV15 and TRBJ2-7, with D possibly matching TRBD1 (8 bases). This CDR3 has 19 amino acids. Trimming shortened V by 0 bases and J by 2 bases, and 23 bases separated the two germline ends. Germline V gene data show CDR1 as LNHNV and CDR2 as YYDKDF (reference sequence). The CDR3 reads CATSRDSGQGAGLPYEQYF. The CDR3 DNA reads TGTGCCACCAGCAGAGATTCAGGACAGGGCGCGGGACTACCCTACGAGCAGTACTTC.

This clone was found a few times. This chain joins TRBV6-4 and TRBJ1-5, with 8 bases matching TRBD1. The CDR3 spans 12 residues. Germline V gene data show CDR1 as MRHNA and CDR2 as SNTAGT. J was trimmed by 9 bases and V by 7 bases; bases with no gene match: 5. This CDR3 is CASTGGQGPQHF. In DNA form, the CDR3 reads TGTGCCAGCACCGGAGGACAGGGGCCCCAGCATTTT.

CDR3 sequence (DNA): TGTGCCAGCAGTCCGGTTAGGAGGGGACAGGGGGTATCACCCCTCCACTTT. Residues: CASSPVRRGQGVSPLHF. This chain joins TRBV6-6 and TRBJ1-6, with TRBD1 matching 11 bases. J was trimmed by 10 bases and V by 5 bases; bases with no gene match: 13. The germline gives CDR1 MNHNY, CDR2 SVGAGI (reference sequence). The CDR3 extends over 17 amino acids.

J is TRBJ1-1 and V is TRBV5-4; D remains unclear. Germline V gives CDR1 SGHNT, CDR2 YYREEE (reference sequence). V was clipped by 2 bases and J by 8 bases, with 13 bases between them. The CDR3 extends over 13 amino acids. This CDR3 is CASSFPLVKEAFF. CDR3 DNA sequence: TGTGCCAGCAGCTTTCCATTAGTAAAAGAAGCTTTCTTT.

This clone occurred many times. This same CDR3 is encoded by further DNA sequences in the sample. The chain couples TRBV28 to TRBJ2-7; 8 nucleotides align to TRBD2. The germline gives CDR1 MDHEN, CDR2 SYDVKM. The CDR3 is made up of 15 amino acids. The V segment lost 5 bases and the J segment 3 bases; nucleotides outside the gene matches: 9. CDR3 protein: CASSLEAGGLYEQYF. The CDR3 bases are TGTGCCAGCAGTCTCGAGGCGGGAGGACTCTACGAGCAGTACTTC.

This sequence joins TRBV5-6 and TRBJ2-7; 8 bases align to TRBD1. The V and J ends lost 2 bases and 1 base, in that order; junction bases with no gene match: 5. The CDR3 has 15 amino acids. CDR1 is SGHDT, CDR2 YYEEEE, per germline. The CDR3 region has the DNA TGTGCCAGCAGCTTCCGGGGGACAGGATCCTACGAGCAGTACTTC. Protein: CASSFRGTGSYEQYF.

This rearrangement joins TRBV12-3 or TRBV12-4 to TRBJ1-1; D gene uncertain. The CDR3 totals 13 residues. V was pared by 2 bases and J by 1 base, with 5 bases between. The CDR3 protein is CASSLYRNTEAFF. The CDR3 DNA reads TGTGCCAGCAGTTTATACAGGAACACTGAAGCTTTCTTT.

In DNA, the CDR3 is TGTGCCAGCAGCCAAAGAGCTTATGAGCAGTACTTC. It encodes CASSQRAYEQYF. The chain uses TRBV3-1 (or the pseudogene TRBV3-2) and TRBJ2-7, with unresolved D. The length of the CDR3 is 12 residues. Trimming took 2 bases from V and 7 from J, leaving 9 bases between them. Germline V CDR1 and CDR2: LGHDT, YNNKEL (reference sequence).

There are a few counts of this clone. The chain is built from TRBV30 and TRBJ1-2; TRBD1 matches 12 bases. Germline loops: CDR1 GTSNPN, CDR2 SVGIG (reference sequence). V shed 2 bases, J shed 7 bases, and the junction held 14 bases outside the gene matches. This CDR3 has 17 residues. DNA for the CDR3: TGTGCCTGGAGTCCTAAACCGGGACAGGGGGCGCCGACTGGCTACACCTTC. Translation gives CAWSPKPGQGAPTGYTF.

The chain links TRBV5-5 to TRBJ2-7; 7 bases are a match to TRBD1. Germline CDR1 SGHKS, CDR2 YYEKEE (reference sequence). This CDR3 is 14 amino acids long. Trimming cost V 0 bases and J 9 bases; bases outside gene matches: 9. Here the CDR3 DNA reads TGTGCCAGCAGCTTGGAAGGGGGCCACGTCCGGCAGTACTTC. Its translation is CASSLEGGHVRQYF.